These 26 T cell receptor beta chains were sequenced from one sample in a study of beta chain features in type 1 diabetes listed by TCRdb under 2018. The paper's findings and limits, for the study overall: A moderate but significant shortening of TCRB CDR3 length was observed in type 1 diabetes patients in all four CD4+ subsets.

The protocol used for the library was the immunoSEQ multiplex PCR assay. The entire amount of isolated RNA was reverse transcribed using the High Capacity cDNA Reverse Transcription Kit, so the sequenced TCRB transcripts were expressed ones. TCRdb provides this immuneACCESS table in a form limited to in-frame rearrangements. Some clones are lacking; in checked studies, under half of them reflect an unresolved V gene, and why the rest are absent is not known. This sample holds 20,000 to 25,000 clones; roughly two thirds were observed only once. The ten largest clones take up 3.5% to 4.5% of the sample. Their antigen targets remain unknown. Sequenced input: Tregs from blood. The cell subset or site label here, explained by the study, means: regulatory CD4+ T cells. All receptors come from a man younger than 35 with type 1 diabetes.

This chain joins TRBV5-4 and TRBJ2-3; D might be TRBD2 (5 bases). The V end lost 0 bases, the J end lost 0 bases, and 14 bases lay between the germline ends. The CDR3 spans 17 residues. The V gene's germline CDR1 is SGHNT and CDR2 YYREEE (reference sequence). CDR3 sequence: CASSLEGTRYSTDTQYF. The CDR3 DNA follows: TGTGCCAGCAGCTTGGAAGGAACTAGGTACAGCACAGATACGCAGTATTTT.

The table lists this clone with a count of one. The V call is TRBV7-2, the J call TRBJ1-3; D is ambiguous. The CDR3 is 12 residues long. Germline V gene sequence: CDR1 SGHTA, CDR2 FQGNSA. V shed 1 base and J shed 15 bases, with 13 bases lying between them. CDR3 region: CASSLDAGPKYF. The CDR3 region has the DNA TGTGCCAGCAGCTTAGACGCAGGCCCCAAATATTTT.

In this sample, this clone turned up once. The rearrangement links TRBV5-1 to TRBJ1-4; TRBD1 might be the D (5 bases). V was clipped by 1 base and J by 6 bases, with 13 bases between them. Germline-derived CDR1 and CDR2 are SGHRS and YFSETQ. The CDR3 has 15 residues. The CDR3, as DNA: TGCGCCAGCAGCTTGTTGGGGCAGGGTTATGAAAAACTGTTTTTT. Its protein is CASSLLGQGYEKLFF.

This clone was seen only a few times. The DNA of the CDR3 is TGCGCCAGCAGCTTCAGGTGGCAAATCTACGAGCAGTACTTC. Its protein is CASSFRWQIYEQYF. This chain uses TRBV5-1 with TRBJ2-7; D is unresolved. Per germline, CDR1 SGHRS and CDR2 YFSETQ. The CDR3 spans 14 residues. The ends were cut back, 2 bases at V and 3 bases at J, with 12 bases in the middle.

The J gene is TRBJ2-5, the V gene TRBV20-1; D is unclear. Trimming took off 6 bases at V and 11 bases at J, with 16 bases between the two ends. The CDR3 sequence is 11 residues long. Germline lookup yields CDR1 DFQATT and CDR2 SNEGSKA (reference sequence). The CDR3 nucleotides are TGCAGTGCATCCGGAATTTACGGGCAGTACTTC. Its translation is CSASGIYGQYF.

The rearrangement joins TRBV27 to TRBJ1-3; D gene uncertain. The V and J ends lost 8 bases and 5 bases respectively, with 22 bases between them. The CDR3 runs to 16 residues. Germline V gene data show CDR1 as MNHEY and CDR2 as SMNVEV (reference sequence). The CDR3 loop is CASRRLEGTSRNTIYF. DNA of the CDR3: TGTGCCAGCCGGCGGCTCGAGGGAACCTCCAGAAACACCATATATTTT.

This clone was observed a handful of times. CDR3 nucleotides: TGTGCCAGTAGCCCCAGGGGGCGCGTTGACGGCTACACCTTC. Its translation is CASSPRGRVDGYTF. J is TRBJ1-2 and V is TRBV19; 8 bases are a match to TRBD1. The CDR3 has 14 residues. Trimming removed 6 bases from V and 8 bases from J; junction bases left unmatched: 11. Germline CDR1 LNHDA, CDR2 SQIVND (reference sequence).

The chain employs TRBV28 and TRBJ1-5; 8 nucleotides align to TRBD1. V dropped 10 bases and J dropped 15; count of bases not matched to a gene: 17. The CDR3 is 13 amino acids. Germline CDR1 is MDHEN and CDR2 is SYDVKM. CDR3 protein: CATNTAGGGRWHF. In DNA, the CDR3 is TGTGCCACCAACACGGCAGGGGGCGGAAGGTGGCATTTT.

This rearrangement joins TRBV5-1 to TRBJ2-4; D call uncertain. V lost 0 bases to trimming and J lost 1 base, with 5 bases between them. The CDR3 contains 14 residues. Germline assignment: CDR1 SGHRS and CDR2 YFSETQ. The CDR3 loop reads CASSLGRAKNIQYF. CDR3 nucleotide sequence: TGCGCCAGCAGCTTGGGCCGGGCCAAAAACATTCAGTACTTC.

The chain has TRBV5-4 and TRBJ1-4; D perhaps matches TRBD1 (6 bases). The CDR3 contains 15 residues. Germline CDR1 and CDR2: SGHNT and YYREEE (reference sequence). V was clipped by 0 bases and J by 7 bases, with 13 bases between them. CDR3 bases: TGTGCCAGCAGCTTGGTCGGACAGCGAGGTGAAAAACTGTTTTTT. It specifies CASSLVGQRGEKLFF.

This clone was seen only once. This sample includes further DNA sequences coding for the same CDR3. The chain is built from TRBV28 and TRBJ2-5, with 7 bases aligning to TRBD2. Germline V gene sequence: CDR1 MDHEN, CDR2 SYDVKM. With 3 bases clipped from V and 3 bases from J, the junction kept 1 base outside the gene matches. This CDR3 region has 13 residues. For the CDR3, the DNA is TGTGCCAGCAGTTTCAGCGGGGAAGAGACCCAGTACTTC. Protein sequence: CASSFSGEETQYF. Using reference TRBV28 and TRBJ2-5 for the parts outside the CDR3, the full variable domain is DVKVTQSSRYLVKRTGEKVFLECVQDMDHENMFWYRQDPGLGLRLIYFSYDVKMKEKGDIPEGYSVSREKKERFSLILESASTNQTSMYLCASSFSGEETQYFGPGTRLLVL.

This chain uses TRBV6-5 with TRBJ2-1, with 7 bases matching TRBD1. Germline V gene lookup returns CDR1 MNHEY and CDR2 SVGAGI. The CDR3 is 13 residues long. J gave up 0 bases and V 8 bases, and 1 base lay outside the gene matches. This CDR3 reads CASRDSSYNEQFF. The CDR3 nucleotides are TGTGCCAGCCGGGACAGCTCCTACAATGAGCAGTTCTTC.

The chain is built from TRBV5-6 and TRBJ2-7; TRBD2 might be the D (6 bases). The germline gives CDR1 SGHDT, CDR2 YYEEEE. The CDR3 has 13 amino acids. Trimming stripped 4 bases from V and 6 bases from J, with 14 bases between. CDR3: CASSGVGGGEQYF. CDR3 nucleotide sequence: TGTGCCAGCAGCGGAGTGGGGGGAGGCGAGCAGTACTTC.

The chain has TRBV7-9 and TRBJ1-1; D unresolved. Trimming took 5 bases from V and 8 from J, leaving 6 bases between them. Germline CDR1 and CDR2: SEHNR and FQNEAQ (reference sequence). The CDR3 has 10 amino acids. Written as DNA, the CDR3 is TGTGCCAGCAGCGGCAAAGAAGCTTTCTTT. It codes for CASSGKEAFF.

This clone was detected a few times. The same CDR3 also results from other DNA sequences found in this sample. This chain links TRBV7-2 with TRBJ2-5, with TRBD2 identical over 14 bases. The CDR3 spans 15 residues. V trimming: 3 bases; J trimming: 4 bases; junction bases outside the gene matches: 1. CDR1 is SGHTA, CDR2 FQGNSA, per germline. The CDR3 DNA is TGTGCCAGCAGCTTGGGACTAGCGGGGGTAGAGACCCAGTACTTC. Its translation: CASSLGLAGVETQYF.

The V and J genes are TRBV27 and TRBJ2-7; D possibly corresponds to TRBD1 (5 bases). The CDR3 consists of 14 residues. Germline CDR1 MNHEY, CDR2 SMNVEV (reference sequence). Trimming left V 6 bases short and J 7 bases short, with 19 bases between. Written as DNA, the CDR3 is TGTGCCAGCAGGCCCTGGGCAGGGTTCACAGAGCAGTACTTC. Amino acids: CASRPWAGFTEQYF.

With respect to this clone: One junction end does not reproduce the germline sequence, and a read error may be involved. V usage is TRBV18 and J usage is TRBJ2-3, with 12 positions matching TRBD2. Germline V CDR1 and CDR2: KGHSH, LQKENI. The CDR3 runs 16 residues. The CDR3, as DNA: TGTGCCAGCTCACCACCGTCTCTAGCGGGAGGGACCACATCGGATTTT. This encodes CASSPPSLAGGTTSDF.

V is TRBV30 and J is TRBJ2-7, with D uncertain. Deletions cut 3 bases from V and 11 bases from J, with 20 bases between. The CDR3 is made up of 13 amino acids. The germline V gene has CDR1 GTSNPN and CDR2 SVGIG (reference sequence). This CDR3 is CAWSPLPGSEEYF. DNA of the CDR3: TGTGCCTGGAGCCCTCTTCCCGGGTCGGAAGAGTACTTC.

V gene TRBV5-1 combines with J gene TRBJ2-2, with 9 bases fitting TRBD2. CDR1 SGHRS and CDR2 YFSETQ come from the germline V gene. This CDR3 has 15 amino acids. V dropped 3 bases and J dropped 3; count of bases not matched to a gene: 3. The DNA of the CDR3 is TGCGCCAGCAGCTGGACTAGCGCGGACACCGGGGAGCTGTTTTTT. Protein: CASSWTSADTGELFF.

Written as DNA, the CDR3 is TGTGCCAGCAGTTTAGACAGGGGTCAGCCCCAGCATTTT. Protein sequence: CASSLDRGQPQHF. The chain employs TRBV28 and TRBJ1-5, with 8 bases lining up with TRBD1. The CDR3 runs to 13 residues. V lost 2 bases, J lost 6 bases, and 0 bases stayed unmatched. Per germline, CDR1 MDHEN and CDR2 SYDVKM.

J is TRBJ1-6 and V is TRBV10-3; D gene unclear. The germline V gene has CDR1 ENHRY and CDR2 SYGVKD. This CDR3 spans 16 amino acids. The V gene lost 6 bases and the J gene lost 10 bases, with 22 bases spanning the gap. CDR3 region: CAIRGSNSVDESPLHF. CDR3 nucleotides: TGTGCCATCAGGGGGAGTAACTCGGTAGATGAGTCACCCCTCCACTTT.

This sequence joins TRBV2 and TRBJ1-2; D perhaps matches TRBD1 (5 bases). This CDR3 is 12 amino acids long. The germline V gene has CDR1 SNHLY and CDR2 FYNNEI. V lost 6 bases and J 4 bases, leaving 9 bases between the germline ends. CDR3 region: CASSGGAYGYTF. The CDR3, as DNA: TGTGCCAGCAGCGGTGGGGCCTATGGCTACACCTTC.

The CDR3 loop is CASSTRTSAGSDTQYF. The CDR3 DNA reads as TGTGCCAGTAGTACCAGGACTAGCGCGGGATCTGATACGCAGTATTTT. J is TRBJ2-3 and V is TRBV19; the match to TRBD2 covers 9 bases. Germline values: CDR1 LNHDA, CDR2 SQIVND (reference sequence). The ends lost 4 bases at V and 6 bases at J; junction bases unmatched: 11. The CDR3 consists of 16 residues.

This clone was counted a few times. The chain has TRBV5-6 and TRBJ1-5, with 11 bases matching TRBD1. This CDR3 comprises 14 residues. Germline lookup yields CDR1 SGHDT and CDR2 YYEEEE. V was pared by 3 bases and J by 5 bases, with 1 base of the junction left unmatched. The CDR3, as DNA: TGTGCCAGCAGCTGGACAGGGGGCGATCAGCCCCAGCATTTT. This translates into CASSWTGGDQPQHF.

V usage is TRBV11-2 and J usage is TRBJ2-1; D uncertain. Germline loops: CDR1 SGHAT, CDR2 FQNNGV. This CDR3 has 11 amino acids. The V gene lost 6 bases and the J gene lost 9 bases, with 9 bases spanning the gap. CDR3 in amino acids: CASSPGGEQFF. The CDR3 DNA reads TGTGCCAGCAGTCCCGGTGGTGAGCAGTTCTTC. Complete variable domain (other parts from reference TRBV11-2 and TRBJ2-1): EAGVAQSPRYKIIEKRQSVAFWCNPISGHATLYWYQQILGQGPKLLIQFQNNGVVDDSQLPKDRFSAERLKGVDSTLKIQPAKLEDSAVYLCASSPGGEQFFGPGTRLTVL.

This clone was observed a few times. The genes are TRBV18 and TRBJ1-4; D call uncertain. The CDR3 loop spans 13 amino acids. V shed 5 bases and J shed 0 bases, with 4 bases lying between them. CDR1 and CDR2 (germline): KGHSH, LQKENI. The CDR3 bases are TGTGCCAGCTCAACTGCAACTAATGAAAAACTGTTTTTT. Protein sequence: CASSTATNEKLFF.